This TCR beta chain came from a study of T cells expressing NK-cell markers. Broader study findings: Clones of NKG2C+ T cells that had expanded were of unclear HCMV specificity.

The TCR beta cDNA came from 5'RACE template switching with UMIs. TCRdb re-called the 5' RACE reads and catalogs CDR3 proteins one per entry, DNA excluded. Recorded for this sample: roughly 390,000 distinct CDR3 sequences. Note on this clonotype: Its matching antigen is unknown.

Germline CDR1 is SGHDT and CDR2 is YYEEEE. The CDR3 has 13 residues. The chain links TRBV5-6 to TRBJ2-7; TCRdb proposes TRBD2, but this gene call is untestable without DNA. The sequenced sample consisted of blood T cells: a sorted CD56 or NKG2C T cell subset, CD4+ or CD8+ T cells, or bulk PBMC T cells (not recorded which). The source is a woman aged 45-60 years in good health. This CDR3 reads CASSFGGLNEQYF.